What follows describes a single T cell receptor beta chain. This sample is drawn from a study of blood T cell repertoires in COVID-19. TCRdb keeps only in-frame clones here, not all; method: immunoSEQ multiplex PCR. Here the sample spans 75,000 to 100,000 clones, roughly 80% being singletons. The CDR3 is 14 residues long. V shed 4 bases, J shed 1 base, and the junction held 2 bases outside the gene matches. Germline CDR1 reads MNHEY; CDR2 reads SVGAGI. This receptor was taken from a man aged 55 to 70 with acute or convalescent COVID-19. The rearrangement joins TRBV6-5 to TRBJ2-7; 9 positions agree with TRBD1. The sequenced material came from peripheral blood. CDR3 nucleotide sequence: TGTGCCAGCAGTTCCGGGACAGGGTCCTACGAGCAGTACTTC. It yields the protein CASSSGTGSYEQYF.